The sequence of this T cell receptor beta chain was determined in a study of regulatory T cells in long-lasting Graves disease. This CDR3 is built from 15 residues. The germline gives CDR1 KGHSH, CDR2 LQKENI. V shed 4 bases, J shed 0 bases, and the junction held 2 bases outside the gene matches. In this sample, this clonotype turned up a few times. What it binds is unknown. The time point denotes: newly diagnosed GD, antithyroid drugs for less than 3 months. From PBMCs, RNA was extracted and then used to make the TCR library. Study outcomes and limitations: Study of thyroid tissue was not done, with only peripheral blood studied. Persistent patients shared more public clonotypes (about 2,900) than new patients (approximately 970).

Building of the TCR beta libraries involved iRepertoire HTBI primers and Arm-PCR of CDR3 regions. TCRdb used MiXCR to reprocess the multiplex PCR reads, holding one entry per CDR3 protein. Counted here are approximately 540,000 distinct CDR3 sequences, approximately 12% occurring once; the ten biggest clones make up 7.5% to 9%. A further study also used this sample, focusing on T cells in Graves' hyperthyroidism and ophthalmopathy. That work adds: Patients were aged 18 to 65, had disease duration under 2 months, and had newly diagnosed hyperthyroidism.

This specimen was peripheral blood mononuclear cells (PBMCs), taken at new diagnosis, from a patient treated with antithyroid drugs. V and J are TRBV18 and TRBJ2-2; 7 nucleotides line up with TRBD1. This TCR came from a woman in her twenties or thirties with Graves disease. The CDR3 bases are TGTGCCAGCTCACGGGACAGACCGAACACCGGGGAGCTGTTTTTT. The encoded protein is CASSRDRPNTGELFF.